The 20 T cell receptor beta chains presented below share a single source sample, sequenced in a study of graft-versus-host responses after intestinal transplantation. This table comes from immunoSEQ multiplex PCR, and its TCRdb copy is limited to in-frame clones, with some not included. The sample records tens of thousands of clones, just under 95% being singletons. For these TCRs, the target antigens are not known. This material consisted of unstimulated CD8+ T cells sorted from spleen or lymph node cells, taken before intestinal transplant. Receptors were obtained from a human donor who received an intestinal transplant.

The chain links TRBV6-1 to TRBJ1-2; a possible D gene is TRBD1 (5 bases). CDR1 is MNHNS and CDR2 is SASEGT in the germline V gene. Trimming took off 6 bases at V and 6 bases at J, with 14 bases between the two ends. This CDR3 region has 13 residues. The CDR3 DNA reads TGTGCCAGCAGAGCAGCCGGGACTGATGGCTACACCTTC. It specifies CASRAAGTDGYTF.

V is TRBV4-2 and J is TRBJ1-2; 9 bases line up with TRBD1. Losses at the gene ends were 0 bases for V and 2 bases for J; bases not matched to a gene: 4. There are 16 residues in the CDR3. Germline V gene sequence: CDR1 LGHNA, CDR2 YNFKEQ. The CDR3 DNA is TGTGCCAGCAGCCAAGAAACCGGACAGGGGAACTATGGCTACACCTTC. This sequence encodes CASSQETGQGNYGYTF.

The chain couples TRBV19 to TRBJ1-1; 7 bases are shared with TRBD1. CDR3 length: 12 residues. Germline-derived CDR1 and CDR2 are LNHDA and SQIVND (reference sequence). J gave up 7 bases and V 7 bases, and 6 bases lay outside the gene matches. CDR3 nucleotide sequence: TGTGCCAGTATGGGACAGACCATTGAAGCTTTCTTT. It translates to CASMGQTIEAFF.

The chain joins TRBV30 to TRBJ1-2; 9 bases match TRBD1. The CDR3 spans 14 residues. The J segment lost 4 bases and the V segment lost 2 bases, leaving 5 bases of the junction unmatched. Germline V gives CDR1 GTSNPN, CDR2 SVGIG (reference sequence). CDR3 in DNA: TGTGCCTGGAGTTCAACAGGGGGCGGCTATGGCTACACCTTC. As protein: CAWSSTGGGYGYTF.

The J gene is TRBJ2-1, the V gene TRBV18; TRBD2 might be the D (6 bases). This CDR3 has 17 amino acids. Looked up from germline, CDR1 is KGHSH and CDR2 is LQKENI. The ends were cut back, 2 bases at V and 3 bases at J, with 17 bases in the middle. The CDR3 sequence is CASSPEGLTSYYNEQFF. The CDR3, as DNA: TGTGCCAGCTCACCAGAGGGACTTACCTCCTACTACAATGAGCAGTTCTTC.

CDR3 sequence reads: CATSRPREAGHEQFF. CDR3 sequence (DNA): TGTGCCACCAGCAGACCCCGAGAAGCGGGACATGAGCAGTTCTTC. The J gene is TRBJ2-1, the V gene TRBV15, with TRBD2 matching over 7 bases. Germline V lookup: CDR1 LNHNV, CDR2 YYDKDF (reference sequence). The CDR3 is made up of 15 amino acids. After removal of 2 bases from V and 8 bases from J, the junction contained 9 bases not matched to a gene.

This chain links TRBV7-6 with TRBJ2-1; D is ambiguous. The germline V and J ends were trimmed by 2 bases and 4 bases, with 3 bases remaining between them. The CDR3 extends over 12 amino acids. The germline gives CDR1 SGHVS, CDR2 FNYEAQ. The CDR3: CASSLSYNEQFF. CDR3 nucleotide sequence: TGTGCCAGCAGCTTATCGTACAATGAGCAGTTCTTC.

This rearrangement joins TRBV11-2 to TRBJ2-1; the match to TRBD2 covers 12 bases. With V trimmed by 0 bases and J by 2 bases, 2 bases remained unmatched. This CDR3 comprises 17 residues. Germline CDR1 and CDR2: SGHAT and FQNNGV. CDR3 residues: CASSLDLAGGPYNEQFF. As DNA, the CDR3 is TGTGCCAGCAGCTTAGATCTAGCGGGAGGGCCCTACAATGAGCAGTTCTTC. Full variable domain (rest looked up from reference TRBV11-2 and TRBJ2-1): EAGVAQSPRYKIIEKRQSVAFWCNPISGHATLYWYQQILGQGPKLLIQFQNNGVVDDSQLPKDRFSAERLKGVDSTLKIQPAKLEDSAVYLCASSLDLAGGPYNEQFFGPGTRLTVL.

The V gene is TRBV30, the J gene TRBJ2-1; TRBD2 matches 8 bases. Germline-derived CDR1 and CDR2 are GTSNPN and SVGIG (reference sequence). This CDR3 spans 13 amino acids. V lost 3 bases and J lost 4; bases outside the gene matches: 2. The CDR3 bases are TGTGCCTGGAGCGGGGGGGTATACAATGAGCAGTTCTTC. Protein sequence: CAWSGGVYNEQFF.

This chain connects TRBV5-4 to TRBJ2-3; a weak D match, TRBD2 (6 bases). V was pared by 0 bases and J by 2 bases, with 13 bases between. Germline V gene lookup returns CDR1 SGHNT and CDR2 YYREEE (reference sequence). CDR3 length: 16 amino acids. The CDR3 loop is CASSLAPSEPTDTQYF. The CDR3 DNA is TGTGCCAGCAGCTTGGCCCCTAGCGAACCCACAGATACGCAGTATTTT.

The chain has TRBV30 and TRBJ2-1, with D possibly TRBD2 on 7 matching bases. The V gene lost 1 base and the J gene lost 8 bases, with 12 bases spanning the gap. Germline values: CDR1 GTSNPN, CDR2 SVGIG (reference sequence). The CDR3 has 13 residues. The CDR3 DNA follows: TGTGCCTGGAGTGAGAGGGGGGGGGATGAGCAGTTCTTC. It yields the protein CAWSERGGDEQFF.

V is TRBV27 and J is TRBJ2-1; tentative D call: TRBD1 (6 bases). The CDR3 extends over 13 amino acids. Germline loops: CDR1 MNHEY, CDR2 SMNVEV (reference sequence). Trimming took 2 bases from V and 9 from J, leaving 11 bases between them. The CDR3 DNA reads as TGTGCCAGCAGTTTAGTGGGGGCGGGTGAGCAGTTCTTC. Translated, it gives CASSLVGAGEQFF.

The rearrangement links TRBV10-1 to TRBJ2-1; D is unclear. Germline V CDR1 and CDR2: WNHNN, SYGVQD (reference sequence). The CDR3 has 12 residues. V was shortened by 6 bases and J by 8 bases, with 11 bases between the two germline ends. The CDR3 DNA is TGCGCCAGCAGCCAAGCCCCGGATGAGCAGTTCTTC. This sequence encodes CASSQAPDEQFF.

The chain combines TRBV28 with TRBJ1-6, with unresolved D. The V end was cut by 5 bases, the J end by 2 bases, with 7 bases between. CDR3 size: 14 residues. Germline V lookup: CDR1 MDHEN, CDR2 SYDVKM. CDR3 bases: TGTGCCAGCAGTCCGCGGCCCTATAATTCACCCCTCCACTTT. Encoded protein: CASSPRPYNSPLHF.

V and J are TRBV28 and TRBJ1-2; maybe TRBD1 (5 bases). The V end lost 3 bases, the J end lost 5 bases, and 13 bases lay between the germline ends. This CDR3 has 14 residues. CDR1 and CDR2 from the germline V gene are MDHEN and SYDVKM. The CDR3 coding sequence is TGTGCCAGCAGTTTGACTGGGGCTACATATGGCTACACCTTC. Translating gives CASSLTGATYGYTF.

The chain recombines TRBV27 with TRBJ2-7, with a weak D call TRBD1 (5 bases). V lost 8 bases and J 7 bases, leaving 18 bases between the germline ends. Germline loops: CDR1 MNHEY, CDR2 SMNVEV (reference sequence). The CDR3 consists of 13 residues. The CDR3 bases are TGTGCCAGCTCATCCCAGGGAACGAGAGAGCAGTACTTC. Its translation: CASSSQGTREQYF.

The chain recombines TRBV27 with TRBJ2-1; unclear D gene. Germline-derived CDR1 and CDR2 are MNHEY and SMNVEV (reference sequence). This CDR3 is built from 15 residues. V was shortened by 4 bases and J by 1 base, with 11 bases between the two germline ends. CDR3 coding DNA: TGTGCCAGCAGTTCATCGGCTGGTTCCTACAATGAGCAGTTCTTC. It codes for CASSSSAGSYNEQFF.

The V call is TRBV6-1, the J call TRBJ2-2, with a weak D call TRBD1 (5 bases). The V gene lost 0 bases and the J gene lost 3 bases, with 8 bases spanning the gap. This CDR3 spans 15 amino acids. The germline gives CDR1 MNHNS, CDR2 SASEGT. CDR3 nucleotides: TGTGCCAGCAGTGAAGCTGACAGTTACACCGGGGAGCTGTTTTTT. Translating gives CASSEADSYTGELFF.

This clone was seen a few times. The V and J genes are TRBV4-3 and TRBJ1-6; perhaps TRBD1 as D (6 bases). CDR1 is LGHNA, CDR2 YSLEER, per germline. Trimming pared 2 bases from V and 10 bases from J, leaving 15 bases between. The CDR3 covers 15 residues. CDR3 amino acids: CASSQHTGMGSPLHF. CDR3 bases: TGCGCCAGCAGCCAACACACAGGGATGGGATCACCCCTCCACTTT.

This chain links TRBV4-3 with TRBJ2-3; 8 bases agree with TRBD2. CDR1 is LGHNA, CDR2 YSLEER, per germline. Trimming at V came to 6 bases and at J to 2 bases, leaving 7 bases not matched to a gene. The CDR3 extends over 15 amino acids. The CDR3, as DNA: TGCGCCAGCAGTCAGGGACTAGTTAACACAGATACGCAGTATTTT. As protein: CASSQGLVNTDTQYF.